This T cell receptor beta chain was captured by sequencing in a study of human T cells and chemical hapten exposure. This sample's time point: patch test 1, 2 weeks after DPC sensitization. Documented treatment: therapeutic diphenylcyclopropenone sensitization with weekly scalp DPC. Venepuncture was done earlier than the placement of each patch test. MiXCR was run by TCRdb on the RACE reads, yielding one entry per CDR3 protein. The table lists tens of thousands of distinct CDR3 sequences, roughly 10% of them singletons. There are 15 residues in the CDR3. V dropped 3 bases and J dropped 3 bases, with 17 bases sitting between them. Germline V gene lookup returns CDR1 DFQATT and CDR2 SNEGSKA (reference sequence).

The sequence was collected from a woman aged 55-75 years with alopecia areata. Some clones in this sample may be carry-over from other donors' samples. Sequenced here: whole blood, sampled in connection with sensitization to the hapten diphenylcyclopropenone (DPC). The V and J genes are TRBV20-1 and TRBJ1-1; tentatively, D is TRBD1 (5 bases). CDR3 coding DNA: TGCAGTGCTAGGGCCATGGGGGGGGTCCACACTGAAGCTTTCTTT. Amino acids: CSARAMGGVHTEAFF.